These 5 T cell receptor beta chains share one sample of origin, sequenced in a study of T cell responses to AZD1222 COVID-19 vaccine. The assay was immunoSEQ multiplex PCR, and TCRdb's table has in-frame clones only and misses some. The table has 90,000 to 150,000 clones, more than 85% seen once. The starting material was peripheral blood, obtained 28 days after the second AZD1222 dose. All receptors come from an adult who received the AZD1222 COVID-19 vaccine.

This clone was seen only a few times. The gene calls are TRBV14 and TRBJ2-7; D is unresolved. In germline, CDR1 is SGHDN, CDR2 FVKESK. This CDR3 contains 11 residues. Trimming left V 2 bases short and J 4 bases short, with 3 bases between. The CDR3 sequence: CASSQFYEQYF. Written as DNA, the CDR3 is TGTGCCAGCAGCCAATTTTACGAGCAGTACTTC.

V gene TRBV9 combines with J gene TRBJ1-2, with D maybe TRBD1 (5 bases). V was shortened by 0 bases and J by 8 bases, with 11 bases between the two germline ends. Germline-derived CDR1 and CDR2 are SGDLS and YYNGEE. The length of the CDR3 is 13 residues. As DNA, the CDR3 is TGTGCCAGCAGCGTAGGGGGGAGATGGGGCTACACCTTC. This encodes CASSVGGRWGYTF. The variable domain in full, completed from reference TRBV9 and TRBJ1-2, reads DSGVTQTPKHLITATGQRVTLRCSPRSGDLSVYWYQQSLDQGLQFLIQYYNGEERAKGNILERFSAQQFPDLHSELNLSSLELGDSALYFCASSVGGRWGYTFGSGTRLTVV.

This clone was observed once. The CDR3, as DNA: TGCAGCGTGTACAGGTATGCGAACACTGAAGCTTTCTTT. Encoded protein: CSVYRYANTEAFF. V is TRBV29-1 and J is TRBJ1-1; a possible D gene is TRBD1 (5 bases). The germline V gene has CDR1 SQVTM and CDR2 ANQGSEA. Trimming cost V 6 bases and J 1 base, with 12 bases left between them. This CDR3 spans 13 amino acids. The entire variable domain, with the rest obtained from reference TRBV29-1 and TRBJ1-1, is as follows: SAVISQKPSRDICQRGTSLTIQCQVDSQVTMMFWYRQQPGQSLTLIATANQGSEATYESGFVIDKFPISRPNLTFSTLTVSNMSPEDSSIYLCSVYRYANTEAFFGQGTRLTVV.

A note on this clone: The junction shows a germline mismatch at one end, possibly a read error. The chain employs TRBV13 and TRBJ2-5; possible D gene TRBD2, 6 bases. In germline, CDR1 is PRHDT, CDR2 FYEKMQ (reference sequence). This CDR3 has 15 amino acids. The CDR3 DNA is TGTGCCAGCAGCATAGGAGGGGTAGGGCAAGAGACCCAGTACTTC. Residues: CASSIGGVGQETQYF. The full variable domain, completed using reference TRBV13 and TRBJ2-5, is AAGVIQSPRHLIKEKRETATLKCYPIPRHDTVYWYQQGPGQDPQFLISFYEKMQSDKGSIPDRFSAQQFSDYHSELNMSSLELGDSALYFCASSIGGVGQETQYFGPGTRLLVL.

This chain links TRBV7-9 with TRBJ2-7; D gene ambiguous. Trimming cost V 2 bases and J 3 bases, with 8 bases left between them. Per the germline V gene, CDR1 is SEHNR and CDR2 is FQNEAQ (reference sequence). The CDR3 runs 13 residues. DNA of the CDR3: TGTGCCAGCAGCTTAAGAGGTGTCTACGAGCAGTACTTC. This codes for CASSLRGVYEQYF. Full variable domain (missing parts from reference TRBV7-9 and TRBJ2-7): DTGVSQNPRHKITKRGQNVTFRCDPISEHNRLYWYRQTLGQGPEFLTYFQNEAQLEKSRLLSDRFSAERPKGSFSTLEIQRTEQGDSAMYLCASSLRGVYEQYFGPGTRLTVT.